The TCR beta chain under discussion was sequenced for a study of T cells after yellow fever vaccination. Background on the study: The fractions with low cell numbers were processed using SMART-Seq v4 Ultra Low Input. Overall study results and limits: It was a small share of clonotypes that appeared in both CD4 and CD8 compartments. Boosting was followed by the reappearance of most primary-vaccination clones (under 97% CD4, about 90% CD8).

There are a few counts of this clonotype. The antigen is undetermined. V was trimmed by 6 bases and J by 5 bases, leaving 13 bases between them. The CDR3 totals 13 residues. TCRdb redid the calling of the 5' RACE reads with MiXCR, one entry per CDR3 protein. The repertoire includes approximately 300,000 distinct CDR3 sequences, about 10% of them detected once, and under 4% sits in the top ten. The rearrangement links TRBV12-3 or TRBV12-4 to TRBJ2-5, with D maybe TRBD1 (5 bases). This specimen consisted of CD4+ T cells sorted from PBMCs, obtained 45 days after the yellow fever booster vaccination. The TCR sequence derives from a man in his late teens or twenties who received the YFV17D yellow fever vaccine. The CDR3 sequence is CASSFRVAETQYF. CDR3 nucleotides: TGTGCCAGCAGCTTCAGGGTCGCGGAGACCCAGTACTTC.